This TCR beta chain was identified during a study of blood T cell repertoires in COVID-19. At the level of the study: In each case, the material was cDNA or gDNA derived from T cells, B-cell-depleted T cells, or PBMCs.

Original processing notes: Nucleated cell number was recorded as an estimate derived from reference gene primer amplification. The method was immunoSEQ multiplex PCR; TCRdb's version includes in-frame clones alone and lacks a portion of them. That table is the source of V, J and clone size, and D and trimming were worked out from the DNA. In the table there are 200,000 to 300,000 clones, roughly 83% of which are singletons. Germline V gene sequence: CDR1 SGHTA, CDR2 FQGTGA. The CDR3 contains 14 residues. Between the trimmed V and J ends, which lost 5 bases and 8 bases, there was a span of 18 bases. The gene calls are TRBV7-3 and TRBJ1-2, with D tentatively TRBD1 (5 bases). This TCR came from a woman aged 50 to 60 who had recovered from COVID-19. Sequencing was done on a sample of PBMCs or T cells enriched from blood (not recorded which). CDR3 DNA sequence: TGTGCCAGCAGCCTCGACCTGGCAGGGAGGGGCTACACCTTC. Protein product: CASSLDLAGRGYTF.